These 22 T cell receptor beta chains share one sample of origin, sequenced in a study of regulatory T cells in long-lasting Graves disease. Arm-PCR with iRepertoire HTBI primers amplified the CDR3 regions for these TCR beta libraries. MiXCR was run by TCRdb on the multiplex PCR reads, yielding one entry per CDR3 protein. Here the sample spans 600,000 to 850,000 distinct CDR3 sequences, 25% to 35% being singletons. Time point described: persistent/refractory GD, antithyroid drugs over 5 years with positive TRAb. Extracted PBMC RNA gave rise to the TCR library. This specimen was peripheral blood mononuclear cells (PBMCs), taken when the disease was refractory, from a patient treated with antithyroid drugs. These receptors were taken from a female donor with Graves disease.

Notes on this clonotype: A single base is all that separates this from a far larger clone, so a read error is likely. J is TRBJ2-7 and V is TRBV7-2; D is ambiguous. The CDR3 is made up of 13 amino acids. From germline, CDR1 is SGHTA and CDR2 FQGNSA. CDR3 sequence (DNA): TGTGCCAGCAGCCGGACCGCCTCACCCAAGCAGCACTTC. Translation: CASSRTASPKQHF.

This clonotype was counted a few times. The V and J genes are TRBV7-9 and TRBJ1-1; D remains ambiguous. Germline V gives CDR1 SEHNR, CDR2 FQNEAQ (reference sequence). The V end lost 5 bases, the J end lost 3 bases, and 7 bases lay between the germline ends. The CDR3 is made up of 12 amino acids. The CDR3 DNA follows: TGTGCCAGCAGCCTGGCGCACACTGAAGCTTTCTTT. It specifies CASSLAHTEAFF.

V is TRBV3-1 and J is TRBJ2-7; D not certain. Trimming pared 0 bases from V and 2 bases from J, leaving 11 bases between. CDR1 and CDR2 from the germline V gene are LGHDT and YNNKEL (reference sequence). The CDR3 covers 15 residues. The CDR3 is CASSQEEVYPYEQYF. The CDR3 DNA reads TGTGCCAGCAGCCAAGAGGAAGTTTACCCCTACGAGCAGTACTTC.

The chain couples TRBV3-1 to TRBJ1-6; D is unclear. Germline assignment: CDR1 LGHDT and CDR2 YNNKEL (reference sequence). CDR3 length: 16 residues. V lost 2 bases, J lost 0 bases, and 8 bases lay in between. CDR3 sequence reads: CASSQWWDSYNSPLHF. CDR3 DNA sequence: TGTGCCAGCAGCCAATGGTGGGACTCCTATAATTCACCCCTCCACTTT.

This clonotype was observed a few times. J is TRBJ1-1 and V is TRBV5-1; D gene unclear. There are 14 residues in the CDR3. Trimming took off 0 bases at V and 4 bases at J, with 10 bases between the two ends. In germline, CDR1 is SGHRS, CDR2 YFSETQ. CDR3 residues: CASSLAPPFTEAFF. Written as DNA, the CDR3 is TGCGCCAGCAGCTTGGCCCCCCCGTTCACTGAAGCTTTCTTT.

This clonotype has only a few counts. J is TRBJ2-7 and V is TRBV20-1; TRBD2 is a possible D gene (9 bases). V lost 0 bases to trimming and J lost 3 bases, with 21 bases between them. CDR3 length: 17 amino acids. Germline lookup yields CDR1 DFQATT and CDR2 SNEGSKA (reference sequence). CDR3 in DNA: TGCAGTGCTAGAGACCCCCCCCCTAGCGGGACAGGCTACGAGCAGTACTTC. It translates to CSARDPPPSGTGYEQYF.

This clonotype was counted ten times or more. This sequence joins TRBV27 and TRBJ1-2; 9 bases line up with TRBD1. Germline-derived CDR1 and CDR2 are MNHEY and SMNVEV (reference sequence). CDR3 length: 18 residues. The J segment lost 1 base and the V segment lost 2 bases, leaving 11 bases of the junction unmatched. CDR3 bases: TGTGCCAGCAGTTTAGCGGGACAGGGTGGGCCTTATAACTATGGCTACACCTTC. It encodes CASSLAGQGGPYNYGYTF.

The sample holds a few counts of this clonotype. This chain links TRBV29-1 with TRBJ2-7, with D maybe TRBD2 (6 bases). The V end lost 4 bases, the J end lost 1 base, and 8 bases lay between the germline ends. The length of the CDR3 is 12 residues. Germline V gives CDR1 SQVTM, CDR2 ANQGSEA. The CDR3 is CSVGDWSYEQYF. DNA for the CDR3: TGCAGCGTTGGGGACTGGTCCTACGAGCAGTACTTC.

This chain uses TRBV11-2 with TRBJ2-2, with unresolved D. Germline assignment: CDR1 SGHAT and CDR2 FQNNGV. V was clipped by 1 base and J by 5 bases, with 8 bases between them. The CDR3 is 14 amino acids. The CDR3 region is CASSLVVRTGELFF. The DNA of the CDR3 is TGTGCCAGCAGCTTAGTAGTTCGGACCGGGGAGCTGTTTTTT.

The V gene is TRBV5-1, the J gene TRBJ2-7, with 7 bases lining up with TRBD1. Germline CDR1 SGHRS, CDR2 YFSETQ. V gave up 4 bases and J gave up 3 bases; unmatched junction bases: 7. The CDR3 runs 14 residues. CDR3 amino acids: CASSTKPGGYEQYF. The CDR3 coding sequence is TGCGCCAGCAGCACAAAACCAGGGGGCTACGAGCAGTACTTC.

This clonotype has at least ten counts. The rearrangement links TRBV2 to TRBJ2-2; the match to TRBD2 covers 7 bases. Germline V gives CDR1 SNHLY, CDR2 FYNNEI. There are 14 residues in the CDR3. The J segment lost 5 bases and the V segment lost 4 bases, leaving 4 bases of the junction unmatched. The CDR3 spells CASSVLAETGELFF. CDR3 coding DNA: TGTGCCAGCAGTGTCCTAGCGGAGACCGGGGAGCTGTTTTTT.

The gene calls are TRBV10-3 and TRBJ2-7; 9 bases fit TRBD2. The CDR3 has 14 residues. The V gene's germline CDR1 is ENHRY and CDR2 SYGVKD. V was pared by 6 bases and J by 2 bases, with 5 bases of the junction left unmatched. DNA for the CDR3: TGTGCCATCAGGGGTCTAGCGGGGACCTACGAGCAGTACTTC. Protein sequence: CAIRGLAGTYEQYF.

On this clonotype itself: The CDR3 ends on some other residue instead of the conserved phenylalanine or tryptophan, so this is likely a read error. The chain has TRBV15 and TRBJ1-1, with unresolved D. V was pared by 0 bases and J by 4 bases, with 18 bases between. Germline V gene lookup returns CDR1 LNHNV and CDR2 YYDKDF (reference sequence). This CDR3 has 17 amino acids. CDR3 protein: CATSRDLTLDGGTEAFL. The DNA for the CDR3 is TGTGCCACCAGCAGAGATTTAACACTTGATGGCGGCACTGAAGCTTTCCTT.

The sample holds a few counts of this clonotype. This sequence joins TRBV9 and TRBJ2-4; tentative D call: TRBD2 (6 bases). The CDR3 sequence is 13 residues long. Deletions cut 4 bases from V and 3 bases from J, with 8 bases between. Germline assignment: CDR1 SGDLS and CDR2 YYNGEE. CDR3: CASSRAGKNIQYF. As DNA, the CDR3 is TGTGCCAGCAGCAGAGCGGGCAAAAACATTCAGTACTTC.

This clonotype was recorded a few times. V is TRBV6-5 and J is TRBJ2-7, with D uncertain. The CDR3 is made up of 13 amino acids. The germline CDR1 and CDR2 sequences are MNHEY and SVGAGI. Deletions cut 0 bases from V and 6 bases from J, with 9 bases between. The CDR3 sequence: CASSYSDSGEQYF. In nucleotides, the CDR3 is TGTGCCAGCAGTTACTCAGATAGTGGCGAGCAGTACTTC.

This clonotype has more than one count but fewer than ten. V and J are TRBV11-1 and TRBJ2-2, with 7 bases matching TRBD2. Losses at the gene ends were 1 base for V and 4 bases for J; bases not matched to a gene: 6. Per the germline V gene, CDR1 is SGHAT and CDR2 is FQDESV (reference sequence). This CDR3 is built from 16 residues. This CDR3 reads CASSLDPSGITGELFF. In DNA, the CDR3 is TGTGCCAGCAGCTTAGATCCTAGCGGTATCACCGGGGAGCTGTTTTTT.

The chain couples TRBV29-1 to TRBJ2-6; no clear D gene. The CDR3 loop spans 16 amino acids. Germline lookup yields CDR1 SQVTM and CDR2 ANQGSEA. Trimming took 1 base from V and 0 from J, leaving 10 bases between them. CDR3 nucleotide sequence: TGCAGCGTTGAAGTGGACCATAGCTCTGGGGCCAACGTCCTGACTTTC. Translated: CSVEVDHSSGANVLTF.

The chain joins TRBV20-1 to TRBJ2-5; D unclear. Trimming pared 2 bases from V and 4 bases from J, leaving 8 bases between. Per the germline V gene, CDR1 is DFQATT and CDR2 is SNEGSKA (reference sequence). The CDR3 is 12 residues long. CDR3 sequence (DNA): TGCAGTGCTAGATCACGGACAGAGACCCAGTACTTC. Translating it yields CSARSRTETQYF.

Concerning this clonotype itself: A much larger clone differs by one base, so this may be a read error. The chain joins TRBV28 to TRBJ1-4; the match to TRBD1 covers 10 bases. Germline V lookup: CDR1 MDHEN, CDR2 SYDVKM. V shed 9 bases and J 8 bases; nucleotides not matched to a gene: 3. This CDR3 comprises 12 residues. CDR3 sequence: CASGTGDEKLFF. The CDR3 DNA sequence: TGTGCCAGTGGGACAGGGGACGAAAAACTGTTTTTT.

The CDR3 DNA follows: TGTGCCAGCAGCTTAGTCCTCGGCGCAGGAGTCTCCTACGAGCAGTACTTC. It codes for CASSLVLGAGVSYEQYF. The chain recombines TRBV7-9 with TRBJ2-7; D not resolved. This CDR3 region has 17 residues. Germline CDR1 is SEHNR and CDR2 is FQNEAQ (reference sequence). V was pared by 1 base and J by 0 bases, with 16 bases between.

The chain has TRBV7-9 and TRBJ2-2; D not resolved. V lost 5 bases, J lost 4 bases, and 8 bases lay in between. Per the germline V gene, CDR1 is SEHNR and CDR2 is FQNEAQ (reference sequence). The CDR3 extends over 13 amino acids. CDR3: CASSGTVTGELFF. CDR3 DNA: TGTGCCAGCAGCGGAACAGTCACCGGGGAGCTGTTTTTT.

Note on this clonotype: One end of the junction fails to match germline, which may point to a read error. The chain uses TRBV5-4 and TRBJ2-7; TRBD2 aligns across 8 bases. This CDR3 is 13 amino acids long. Germline V lookup: CDR1 SGHNT, CDR2 YYREEE (reference sequence). The CDR3 region has the DNA TGTGCCGGCAGCACGGGACTAGCCTACGAGCAGTACTTC. Translated, it gives CAGSTGLAYEQYF. The full variable domain, in which reference TRBV5-4 and TRBJ2-7 provide the parts outside the CDR3, is ETGVTQSPTHLIKTRGQQVTLRCSSQSGHNTVSWYQQALGQGPQFIFQYYREEENGRGNFPPRFSGLQFPNYSSELNVNALELDDSALYLCAGSTGLAYEQYFGPGTRLTVT.